This entry lists 9 T cell receptor beta chains sequenced from one sample in a study of T cell responses to AZD1222 COVID-19 vaccine. Method: immunoSEQ multiplex PCR; TCRdb's copy keeps in-frame clones and lacks some. The data show more than 95,000 clones, around 89% seen once. Sequenced here: peripheral blood, sampled on day 0 of AZD1222 vaccination. These receptors all stem from an adult in good health.

V and J are TRBV27 and TRBJ1-2; the match to TRBD1 covers 11 bases. J was trimmed by 7 bases and V by 8 bases; bases with no gene match: 9. There are 14 residues in the CDR3. The germline V gene encodes CDR1 MNHEY and CDR2 SMNVEV (reference sequence). CDR3 coding DNA: TGTGCCAGCCGCTTGGCCGGGACAGGGGGTGGCTACACCTTC. Amino acid sequence: CASRLAGTGGGYTF.

The gene calls are TRBV18 and TRBJ2-7, with D possibly matching TRBD1 (6 bases). The germline gives CDR1 KGHSH, CDR2 LQKENI. CDR3 length equals 15 residues. V dropped 5 bases and J dropped 2 bases, with 16 bases sitting between them. The CDR3 DNA sequence: TGTGCCAGCTCAGCAGAGTCGGACAGCACCTACGAGCAGTACTTC. It encodes CASSAESDSTYEQYF. Using reference TRBV18 and TRBJ2-7 for the parts outside the CDR3, the full variable domain is NAGVMQNPRHLVRRRGQEARLRCSPMKGHSHVYWYRQLPEEGLKFMVYLQKENIIDESGMPKERFSAEFPKEGPSILRIQQVVRGDSAAYFCASSAESDSTYEQYFGPGTRLTVT.

The chain carries TRBV6-1 and TRBJ2-1; D possibly corresponds to TRBD2 (5 bases). The CDR3 has 11 amino acids. V lost 5 bases, J lost 10 bases, and 9 bases lay in between. The germline V gene encodes CDR1 MNHNS and CDR2 SASEGT. The CDR3 DNA sequence: TGTGCCAGCAGTTGGACTGGGGAGCAGTTCTTC. This gives the protein CASSWTGEQFF.

This clone was observed a handful of times. V and J are TRBV24-1 and TRBJ2-7; D is ambiguous. Germline V CDR1 and CDR2: KGHDR, SFDVKD. The CDR3 runs to 13 residues. Trimming left V 5 bases short and J 0 bases short, with 7 bases between. The CDR3: CATSGPVSYEQYF. CDR3 DNA sequence: TGTGCCACCAGTGGACCAGTCTCCTACGAGCAGTACTTC.

The chain uses TRBV7-3 and TRBJ2-1; 12 nucleotides align to TRBD1. This CDR3 comprises 15 residues. Germline CDR1 is SGHTA and CDR2 is FQGTGA. Germline trimming cut 5 bases from V and 8 bases from J; bases unmatched to any gene: 7. The DNA for the CDR3 is TGTGCCAGCAGCGAATCCGGGACAGGGGGCCATGAGCAGTTCTTC. Its translation: CASSESGTGGHEQFF. The complete variable domain, with remaining parts taken from reference TRBV7-3 and TRBJ2-1, reads GAGVSQTPSNKVTEKGKYVELRCDPISGHTALYWYRQSLGQGPEFLIYFQGTGAADDSGLPNDRFFAVRPEGSVSTLKIQRTERGDSAVYLCASSESGTGGHEQFFGPGTRLTVL.

The V call is TRBV7-9, the J call TRBJ1-1, with D unresolved. Germline-derived CDR1 and CDR2 are SEHNR and FQNEAQ (reference sequence). The V end was cut by 6 bases, the J end by 5 bases, with 13 bases between. This CDR3 has 13 amino acids. CDR3 residues: CASREGRGTEAFF. The CDR3 coding sequence is TGTGCCAGCAGGGAGGGCCGAGGGACTGAAGCTTTCTTT.

The rearrangement joins TRBV27 to TRBJ2-2, with unresolved D. CDR1 is MNHEY, CDR2 SMNVEV, per germline (reference sequence). The ends were cut back, 2 bases at V and 8 bases at J, with 15 bases in the middle. CDR3 length: 15 amino acids. The CDR3 DNA is TGTGCCAGCAGTTTAAGGTCCGCGGTGATGGGGGAGCTGTTTTTT. This gives the protein CASSLRSAVMGELFF.

The V call is TRBV7-2, the J call TRBJ2-3; 10 bases align to TRBD2. V gave up 1 base and J gave up 1 base; unmatched junction bases: 2. Looked up from germline, CDR1 is SGHTA and CDR2 is FQGNSA. The CDR3 contains 16 residues. The CDR3 sequence is CASSLGLAGGTDTQYF. CDR3 DNA: TGTGCCAGCAGCTTAGGGCTAGCGGGGGGCACAGATACGCAGTATTTT.

The gene calls are TRBV10-3 and TRBJ1-5, with TRBD1 matching 8 bases. CDR3 length: 14 residues. V lost 4 bases to trimming and J lost 1 base; unmatched junction nucleotides: 0. The germline CDR1 and CDR2 sequences are ENHRY and SYGVKD. CDR3: CAISGQGSNQPQHF. The CDR3 nucleotides read TGTGCCATCAGTGGACAGGGGAGCAATCAGCCCCAGCATTTT.